This T cell receptor (beta chain) appears in the sequencing data of a study of identical twins. General study points: Modelling approaches yielded underestimates of out-of-frame TCR alpha sharing between monozygotic twins.

Of note for this clonotype: Its antigen is as yet unknown.

Each CDR3 protein is one row after TCRdb ran MiXCR on the 5' RACE reads. The data contain about 470,000 distinct CDR3 sequences, approximately 24% of them singletons. V shed 6 bases and J shed 4 bases, with 10 bases lying between them. CDR3 size: 14 residues. Germline V gene sequence: CDR1 MNHEY, CDR2 SVGEGT. The data also belong to a second study, concerning T cells expressing NK-cell markers.

The sample consisted of CD4+ T cells sorted from blood. The chain carries TRBV6-2 or TRBV6-3 and TRBJ2-6, with no clear D. This sequence was found in a woman aged 18-29 years in good health. The CDR3 nucleotides are TGTGCCAGCAGAGTCGCCGGGGGGGCCAACGTCCTGACTTTC. It specifies CASRVAGGANVLTF.